In its sample, the clone carrying this TCR beta chain was seen once. Its antigen is not known. This record comes from a study of regulatory T cells in long-lasting Graves disease. On the study more broadly: Persistence in Graves' disease denoted antithyroid drug use beyond 5 years alongside positive TSH receptor antibodies. Findings and caveats of the study: The persistent group shared 2,741 public clonotypes, more than the roughly 990 shared by new patients.

The CDR3 totals 16 residues. CDR1 and CDR2 from the germline V gene are SGHTA and FQGNSA. V lost 6 bases and J lost 4, with 16 bases in between. As to time point: persistent/refractory GD, antithyroid drugs over 5 years with positive TRAb. The TCR library was made from RNA that had been extracted from PBMCs in TRIzol. Investigators prepared the TCR beta libraries by applying iRepertoire HTBI primers and Arm-PCR of CDR3 regions. In the original workflow: Samples collectively showed 62 TRBV and approximately 13 TRBJ segments. TCRdb independently ran MiXCR on the multiplex PCR reads; one entry per CDR3 protein. The authors' filters were not applied to this entry. The sample yields approximately 470,000 distinct CDR3 sequences, roughly 20% seen once.

Sequenced material: peripheral blood mononuclear cells (PBMCs), taken when the disease was refractory, from a patient treated with antithyroid drugs. This sequence originates from a female donor with Graves disease. This sequence joins TRBV7-2 and TRBJ2-6; a possible D gene is TRBD1 (6 bases). CDR3 protein: CASSWAGAGGANVLTF. The CDR3 DNA is TGTGCCAGCAGTTGGGCAGGGGCCGGGGGGGCCAACGTCCTGACTTTC.